The rows below give T cell receptor beta chains drawn from one sample of a study of blood T cell repertoires in COVID-19. Profiled with immunoSEQ multiplex PCR; TCRdb holds only in-frame clones, not every one. In the table there are about 180,000 clones, 86% of which are singletons. Sequencing input: peripheral blood. The receptor source for this set is a woman aged 30 to 39 with active or convalescent COVID-19. CDR3s include the opening cysteine and the closing phenylalanine or tryptophan. A D gene is named only where the DNA matches it firmly. Rows may omit the clone size; those that give it use once, few, many or a size class.

j_call,v_call,d_call,clone_size,cdr3_aa,cdr3_nt
TRBJ2-7,TRBV5-4,NA,NA,CASSPGAYEQYF,TGTGCCAGCAGCCCGGGAGCCTACGAGCAGTACTTC
TRBJ2-7,TRBV27,TRBD1,NA,CASSFDRVESVEQYF,TGTGCCAGCAGTTTTGACAGGGTGGAATCGGTCGAGCAGTACTTC
TRBJ1-1,TRBV3-1/TRBV3-2,NA,NA,CASSARLLRSEAFF,TGTGCCAGCAGCGCCCGACTGCTTCGCTCTGAAGCTTTCTTT
TRBJ2-3,TRBV27,TRBD2,NA,CASRTSGGGTKDTQYF,TGTGCCAGCAGAACTAGCGGGGGGGGGACGAAGGATACGCAGTATTTT
TRBJ2-5,TRBV12-5,NA,once,CASGRGSAPNEETQYF,TGTGCTAGTGGCCGCGGTAGCGCTCCCAACGAGGAGACCCAGTACTTC
TRBJ1-2,TRBV4-1,NA,NA,CASSQDSRNYGYTF,TGCGCCAGCAGCCAAGATTCCAGAAACTATGGCTACACCTTC
TRBJ2-2,TRBV18,NA,NA,CASSTRGSNTGELFF,TGTGCCAGCTCGACGCGAGGTTCGAACACCGGGGAGCTGTTTTTT
TRBJ2-1,TRBV10-2,TRBD2,NA,CASSGPRGAGGSNEQFF,TGCGCCAGCAGCGGACCGCGTGGAGCGGGAGGCTCCAATGAGCAGTTCTTC
TRBJ1-5,TRBV2,TRBD1,NA,CASSATGGHNQPQHF,TGTGCCAGCAGCGCGACAGGGGGCCACAATCAGCCCCAGCATTTT
TRBJ1-2,TRBV6-5,NA,NA,CASSYSSVRNGYTF,TGTGCCAGCAGTTACTCCTCGGTGAGGAATGGCTACACCTTC
TRBJ2-2,TRBV12-3/TRBV12-4,NA,NA,CASSPPTKEELFF,TGTGCCAGCAGTCCCCCGACTAAGGAGGAGCTGTTTTTT
TRBJ1-1,TRBV11-2,NA,many,CASSQGSNPEAFF,TGTGCCAGCAGCCAGGGGAGTAACCCTGAAGCTTTCTTT
TRBJ2-7,TRBV6-1,TRBD2,NA,CASRLSLGGGSEQYF,TGTGCCAGCCGTCTGAGCCTTGGGGGAGGGAGTGAGCAGTACTTC
TRBJ1-1,TRBV13,NA,NA,CASSLGGRNTEAFF,TGTGCCAGCAGCTTAGGGGGCCGGAACACTGAAGCTTTCTTT